This entry lists 28 T cell receptor beta chains sequenced from one sample in a study of T cell responses to AZD1222 COVID-19 vaccine. TCRdb's copy holds only in-frame clones and misses some; the assay was immunoSEQ multiplex PCR. The data hold about 100,000 clones, with approximately 91% observed a single time. Source: peripheral blood, taken on day 0 of AZD1222 vaccination. The source of these receptors is an adult in good health.

This clone was detected once. The chain uses TRBV6-5 and TRBJ2-1; the D gene is possibly TRBD1 (5 bases). Germline-derived CDR1 and CDR2 are MNHEY and SVGAGI. The CDR3 length is 14 residues. The V end lost 7 bases, the J end lost 3 bases, and 13 bases lay between the germline ends. CDR3 amino acids: CASTPQGRYNEQFF. The CDR3 DNA is TGTGCCAGCACCCCTCAGGGCCGCTACAATGAGCAGTTCTTC.

V usage is TRBV27 and J usage is TRBJ2-7; 8 bases fit TRBD1. This CDR3 comprises 17 residues. Trimming cost V 2 bases and J 6 bases; bases outside gene matches: 15. The germline V gene encodes CDR1 MNHEY and CDR2 SMNVEV (reference sequence). DNA for the CDR3: TGTGCCAGCAGTTTAGATCCGGGCAGGGGGCGGTTACGCGAGCAGTACTTC. It translates to CASSLDPGRGRLREQYF.

A note on this clone: The same CDR3 can be traced to other DNA sequences in this sample. This chain uses TRBV30 with TRBJ1-5, with D tentatively TRBD1 (6 bases). Looked up from germline, CDR1 is GTSNPN and CDR2 is SVGIG (reference sequence). The CDR3 spans 13 residues. Trimming took off 0 bases at V and 5 bases at J, with 8 bases between the two ends. CDR3 coding DNA: TGTGCCTGGAGTGTTAGGGGGGATCAGCCCCAGCATTTT. Encoded protein: CAWSVRGDQPQHF.

This clone was found once. This chain uses TRBV27 with TRBJ1-2; 7 positions match TRBD1. The V and J ends lost 5 bases and 6 bases, in that order; junction bases with no gene match: 12. The germline CDR1 and CDR2 sequences are MNHEY and SMNVEV (reference sequence). The CDR3 extends over 15 amino acids. CDR3: CASSPLSRQGHGYTF. The CDR3 nucleotides read TGTGCCAGCAGTCCACTATCTCGACAGGGTCATGGCTACACCTTC.

The chain combines TRBV6-1 with TRBJ1-3; no reliable D call. The CDR3 is 15 amino acids. Trimming stripped 3 bases from V and 4 bases from J, with 13 bases between. Looked up from germline, CDR1 is MNHNS and CDR2 is SASEGT. CDR3 in amino acids: CASSEAKQPGNTIYF. The CDR3 nucleotides are TGTGCCAGCAGTGAGGCCAAACAACCAGGAAACACCATATATTTT.

The sample holds one count of this clone. V and J are TRBV15 and TRBJ2-1, with 14 positions matching TRBD2. The CDR3 totals 16 residues. The germline gives CDR1 LNHNV, CDR2 YYDKDF (reference sequence). The V gene end was trimmed by 5 bases and the J gene end by 8 bases; junction bases not matched to a gene: 8. The CDR3 sequence is CATSGAGTSGSHEQFF. For the CDR3, the DNA is TGTGCCACCAGCGGCGCCGGGACTAGCGGGAGCCATGAGCAGTTCTTC.

This sequence joins TRBV27 and TRBJ2-7; D call uncertain. V gave up 4 bases and J gave up 0 bases, with 4 bases separating them. The CDR3 is made up of 12 amino acids. CDR1 MNHEY and CDR2 SMNVEV come from the germline V gene (reference sequence). In nucleotides, the CDR3 is TGTGCCAGCAGTTCGAGCTCCTACGAGCAGTACTTC. Its protein is CASSSSSYEQYF.

The chain is built from TRBV19 and TRBJ2-7; either TRBD1 or TRBD2 may fit D (5 bases each). V shed 6 bases and J shed 3 bases, with 15 bases lying between them. Germline assignment: CDR1 LNHDA and CDR2 SQIVND (reference sequence). The CDR3 consists of 14 residues. CDR3 loop: CASRPSRDLYEQYF. CDR3 nucleotides: TGTGCCAGTAGACCCTCCCGGGACCTCTACGAGCAGTACTTC.

This sequence joins TRBV12-2 and TRBJ1-2; the DNA was not used to check the table's D call, TRBD1. TRBV12-2 is termed a pseudogene. The CDR3 has 15 amino acids. Written as DNA, the CDR3 is TGTGCAAGTCGCTTAGGGACAGGGGAGAACTATGGCTACACCTTC. This gives the protein CASRLGTGENYGYTF.

This sequence joins TRBV18 and TRBJ1-1; 7 nucleotides align to TRBD1. The CDR3 totals 15 residues. The V segment lost 1 base and the J segment 1 base; nucleotides outside the gene matches: 3. Germline V gene sequence: CDR1 KGHSH, CDR2 LQKENI. CDR3: CASSPRTGSNTEAFF. The CDR3 nucleotides read TGTGCCAGCTCACCACGGACAGGCTCGAACACTGAAGCTTTCTTT. The full variable domain, its missing parts supplied by reference TRBV18 and TRBJ1-1, is NAGVMQNPRHLVRRRGQEARLRCSPMKGHSHVYWYRQLPEEGLKFMVYLQKENIIDESGMPKERFSAEFPKEGPSILRIQQVVRGDSAAYFCASSPRTGSNTEAFFGQGTRLTVV.

The J gene is TRBJ2-1, the V gene TRBV15; D possibly corresponds to TRBD2 (6 bases). V lost 6 bases and J 5 bases, leaving 17 bases between the germline ends. The CDR3 is 15 amino acids. Germline CDR1 is LNHNV and CDR2 is YYDKDF (reference sequence). The CDR3 DNA reads as TGTGCCACCAGAAACTTTTGGGACTCTGACAATGAGCAGTTCTTC. This gives the protein CATRNFWDSDNEQFF.

This clone has a single count. The V gene is TRBV28, the J gene TRBJ1-1; D remains unclear. The CDR3 totals 12 residues. Per the germline V gene, CDR1 is MDHEN and CDR2 is SYDVKM. Between the trimmed V and J ends, which lost 2 bases and 7 bases, there was a span of 8 bases. The CDR3, as DNA: TGTGCCAGCAGTTTAGGCGGGGTTGAAGCTTTCTTT. It codes for CASSLGGVEAFF.

The genes are TRBV10-3 and TRBJ2-5; 12 nucleotides agree with TRBD2. This CDR3 is built from 18 residues. V lost 2 bases and J lost 1; bases outside the gene matches: 8. The germline CDR1 and CDR2 sequences are ENHRY and SYGVKD. This CDR3 is CAISEREGTSGSQETQYF. For the CDR3, the DNA is TGTGCCATCAGTGAGAGGGAAGGGACTAGCGGGTCCCAAGAGACCCAGTACTTC.

The CDR3 is CAWSRAPTEAFF. The CDR3, as DNA: TGTGCCTGGAGTCGGGCCCCCACTGAAGCTTTCTTT. This chain joins TRBV30 and TRBJ1-1; D is uncertain. This CDR3 comprises 12 residues. The V gene lost 2 bases and the J gene lost 4 bases, with 8 bases spanning the gap. Per germline, CDR1 GTSNPN and CDR2 SVGIG (reference sequence). Looking up the rest from reference TRBV30 and TRBJ1-1 gives the full variable domain: SQTIHQWPATLVQPVGSPLSLECTVEGTSNPNLYWYRQAAGRGLQLLFYSVGIGQISSEVPQNLSASRPQDRQFILSSKKLLLSDSGFYLCAWSRAPTEAFFGQGTRLTVV.

V and J are TRBV29-1 and TRBJ2-1; 14 bases are shared with TRBD2. The V and J ends lost 6 bases and 2 bases, in that order; junction bases with no gene match: 12. The CDR3 contains 18 residues. CDR1 and CDR2 from the germline V gene are SQVTM and ANQGSEA. The CDR3 coding sequence is TGCAGCGTCCAAAAAAGGGGGACTAGCGGGAGTGCCTACAATGAGCAGTTCTTC. Residues: CSVQKRGTSGSAYNEQFF.

In its sample, this clone was seen once. The V gene is TRBV6-5, the J gene TRBJ1-1; no firm D call. CDR1 and CDR2 from the germline V gene are MNHEY and SVGAGI. The CDR3 loop spans 14 amino acids. The germline V and J ends were trimmed by 0 bases and 3 bases, with 8 bases remaining between them. Here the CDR3 reads CASSYSRRHTEAFF. As DNA, the CDR3 is TGTGCCAGCAGTTACTCGCGGCGCCACACTGAAGCTTTCTTT.

This chain links TRBV7-3 with TRBJ2-7, with D tentatively TRBD2 (7 bases). The length of the CDR3 is 15 residues. Trimming cost V 4 bases and J 6 bases, with 19 bases left between them. The germline gives CDR1 SGHTA, CDR2 FQGTGA. In DNA form, the CDR3 reads TGTGCCAGCAGCTCGTGGGGGCGGGAGTTCGGCGAGCAGTACTTC. Translating gives CASSSWGREFGEQYF.

The DNA for the CDR3 is TGTGCCAGTAGTATAGTCAAGGGTGTAGGTCAGCCCCAGCATTTT. Protein product: CASSIVKGVGQPQHF. V gene TRBV19 combines with J gene TRBJ1-5; no clear D. The ends were cut back, 1 base at V and 6 bases at J, with 13 bases in the middle. CDR1 LNHDA and CDR2 SQIVND come from the germline V gene (reference sequence). This CDR3 is 15 amino acids long.

The J gene is TRBJ1-2, the V gene TRBV28; TRBD1 aligns across 11 bases. Germline V gene sequence: CDR1 MDHEN, CDR2 SYDVKM. V lost 7 bases to trimming and J lost 4 bases; unmatched junction nucleotides: 5. The CDR3 is made up of 14 amino acids. CDR3 residues: CASTSGTGGYGYTF. In DNA, the CDR3 is TGTGCCAGCACCTCCGGGACAGGGGGCTATGGCTACACCTTC.

The chain carries TRBV5-5 and TRBJ2-1; 13 bases agree with TRBD2. There are 16 residues in the CDR3. Germline CDR1 is SGHKS and CDR2 is YYEKEE (reference sequence). The J segment lost 7 bases and the V segment lost 0 bases, leaving 4 bases of the junction unmatched. This chain's CDR3 is CASSLGLAGGLNEQFF. In DNA, the CDR3 is TGTGCCAGCAGCTTGGGACTAGCGGGGGGCCTTAATGAGCAGTTCTTC.

The V and J genes are TRBV19 and TRBJ1-2; 9 bases align to TRBD1. After removal of 5 bases from V and 5 bases from J, the junction contained 6 bases not matched to a gene. The CDR3 totals 14 residues. The V gene's germline CDR1 is LNHDA and CDR2 SQIVND (reference sequence). As DNA, the CDR3 is TGTGCCAGTAGTCGGACAGGGGCCTCTTATGGCTACACCTTC. Amino acid sequence: CASSRTGASYGYTF.

This clone was detected once. This chain connects TRBV18 to TRBJ2-3, with a possible D match to TRBD1 (6 bases). V was cut by 3 bases and J by 5 bases, with 15 bases left in between. The germline CDR1 and CDR2 sequences are KGHSH and LQKENI. This CDR3 spans 15 amino acids. In DNA form, the CDR3 reads TGTGCCAGCTCACCGACACAGGGAAGTGGAGATACGCAGTATTTT. Amino acid sequence: CASSPTQGSGDTQYF.

This rearrangement joins TRBV19 to TRBJ1-4; 7 bases map to TRBD1. Germline CDR1 reads LNHDA; CDR2 reads SQIVND (reference sequence). This CDR3 is 17 amino acids long. Trimming took 3 bases from V and 3 from J; bases not matched to a gene: 10. The CDR3 DNA is TGTGCCAGTAGTATCTCGACAGGGAGGTCAGCTAATGAAAAACTGTTTTTT. Protein sequence: CASSISTGRSANEKLFF.

Here the CDR3 reads CAISSGSGTGELFF. In DNA form, the CDR3 reads TGTGCCATCAGTAGCGGGAGCGGCACCGGGGAGCTGTTTTTT. This chain links TRBV10-3 with TRBJ2-2; 8 bases align to TRBD2. Per germline, CDR1 ENHRY and CDR2 SYGVKD. Trimming cost V 5 bases and J 4 bases; bases outside gene matches: 3. The CDR3 runs to 14 residues.

This chain links TRBV19 with TRBJ2-3, with TRBD1 matching over 9 bases. CDR1 and CDR2 from the germline V gene are LNHDA and SQIVND (reference sequence). The CDR3 has 14 amino acids. The V and J ends lost 10 bases and 3 bases, in that order; junction bases with no gene match: 8. The CDR3 DNA follows: TGTGCCACCGAGGACAGGGGAGGGACAGATACGCAGTATTTT. Residues: CATEDRGGTDTQYF. Full variable domain (remainder filled in from reference TRBV19 and TRBJ2-3): DGGITQSPKYLFRKEGQNVTLSCEQNLNHDAMYWYRQDPGQGLRLIYYSQIVNDFQKGDIAEGYSVSREKKESFPLTVTSAQKNPTAFYLCATEDRGGTDTQYFGPGTRLTVL.

V usage is TRBV4-1 and J usage is TRBJ2-5, with 7 bases fitting TRBD1. Losses at the gene ends were 4 bases for V and 5 bases for J; bases not matched to a gene: 4. The germline V gene has CDR1 MGHRA and CDR2 YSYEKL. The CDR3 loop spans 13 amino acids. The CDR3 loop reads CASSLATGETQYF. The CDR3 DNA reads as TGCGCCAGCAGCCTAGCGACAGGGGAGACCCAGTACTTC.

V and J are TRBV2 and TRBJ1-5; D uncertain. Germline V gene data show CDR1 as SNHLY and CDR2 as FYNNEI. This CDR3 is 15 amino acids long. Trimming pared 4 bases from V and 1 base from J, leaving 11 bases between. Here the CDR3 DNA reads TGTGCCAGCAGTGGACCAGGTGGGAGCAATCAGCCCCAGCATTTT. It translates to CASSGPGGSNQPQHF. The full variable domain, in which reference TRBV2 and TRBJ1-5 provide the parts outside the CDR3, is EPEVTQTPSHQVTQMGQEVILRCVPISNHLYFYWYRQILGQKVEFLVSFYNNEISEKSEIFDDQFSVERPDGSNFTLKIRSTKLEDSAMYFCASSGPGGSNQPQHFGDGTRLSIL.

This rearrangement joins TRBV28 to TRBJ2-7; the D is unclear. V lost 4 bases and J lost 3, with 10 bases in between. The CDR3 runs 13 residues. Germline CDR1 and CDR2: MDHEN and SYDVKM. Here the CDR3 DNA reads TGTGCCAGCAGTTCACAACCCGACTACGAGCAGTACTTC. Translation: CASSSQPDYEQYF.